This T cell receptor beta chain was captured by sequencing in a study of response to subunit inactivated influenza vaccine. The sample holds a few counts of this clonotype. The antigen is not known. The ends lost 6 bases at V and 9 bases at J; junction bases unmatched: 12. The length of the CDR3 is 16 residues. CDR1 is SNHLY, CDR2 FYNNEI, per germline. Study findings and constraints: Authors suggested few new T cells are recruited by each seasonal influenza vaccination.

TCRdb re-analysed the RT-PCR reads in MiXCR, keeping a single row per CDR3 protein. The profile shows approximately 290,000 distinct CDR3 sequences, about 20% of them singletons. The V call is TRBV2, the J call TRBJ2-1, with 12 positions matching TRBD2. The material sequenced was PBMCs from blood, taken 21 months after vaccination. This TCR was sampled from a man between 50 and 75 years old who received an inactivated influenza vaccine. The CDR3 DNA reads as TGTGCCAGCAGCAGAGCTAGCGGGAGGGCTACCAGTGAGCAGTTCTTC. It translates to CASSRASGRATSEQFF.